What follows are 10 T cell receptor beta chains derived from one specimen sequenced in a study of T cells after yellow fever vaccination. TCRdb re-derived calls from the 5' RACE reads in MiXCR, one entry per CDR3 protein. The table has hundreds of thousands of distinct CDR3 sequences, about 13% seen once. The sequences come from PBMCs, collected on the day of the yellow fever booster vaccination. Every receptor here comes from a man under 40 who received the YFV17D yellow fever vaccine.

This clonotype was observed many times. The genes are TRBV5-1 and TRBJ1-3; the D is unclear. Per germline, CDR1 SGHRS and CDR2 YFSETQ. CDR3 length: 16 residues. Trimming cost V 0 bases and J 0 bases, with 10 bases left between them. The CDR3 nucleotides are TGCGCCAGCAGCTTGGGCACACGGTCCTCTGGAAACACCATATATTTT. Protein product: CASSLGTRSSGNTIYF. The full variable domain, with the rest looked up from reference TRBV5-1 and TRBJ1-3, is KAGVTQTPRYLIKTRGQQVTLSCSPISGHRSVSWYQQTPGQGLQFLFEYFSETQRNKGNFPGRFSGRQFSNSRSEMNVSTLELGDSALYLCASSLGTRSSGNTIYFGEGSWLTVV.

CDR3 in DNA: TGTGCCAGCAGCTCCAGGGGACAGGGGGCGCGGATAAACACCGGGGAGCTGTTTTTT. This codes for CASSSRGQGARINTGELFF. The J gene is TRBJ2-2, the V gene TRBV11-2; 12 bases agree with TRBD1. Germline CDR1 reads SGHAT; CDR2 reads FQNNGV. Trimming cost V 4 bases and J 2 bases; bases outside gene matches: 11. This CDR3 spans 19 amino acids. The full variable domain, with the rest looked up from reference TRBV11-2 and TRBJ2-2, is EAGVAQSPRYKIIEKRQSVAFWCNPISGHATLYWYQQILGQGPKLLIQFQNNGVVDDSQLPKDRFSAERLKGVDSTLKIQPAKLEDSAVYLCASSSRGQGARINTGELFFGEGSRLTVL.

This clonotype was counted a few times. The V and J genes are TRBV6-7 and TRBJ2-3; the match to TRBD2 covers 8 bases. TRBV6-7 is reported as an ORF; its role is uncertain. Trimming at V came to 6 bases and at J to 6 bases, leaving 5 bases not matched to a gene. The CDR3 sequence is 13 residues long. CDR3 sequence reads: CASSVASGDTQYF. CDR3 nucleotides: TGTGCCAGCAGCGTGGCTAGCGGGGATACGCAGTATTTT.

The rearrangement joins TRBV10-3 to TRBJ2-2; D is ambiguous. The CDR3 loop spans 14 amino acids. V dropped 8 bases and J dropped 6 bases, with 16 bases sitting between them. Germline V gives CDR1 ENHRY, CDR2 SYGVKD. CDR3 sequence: CAISVQVSAGELFF. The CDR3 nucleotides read TGTGCCATCTCCGTTCAGGTTTCGGCCGGGGAGCTGTTTTTT.

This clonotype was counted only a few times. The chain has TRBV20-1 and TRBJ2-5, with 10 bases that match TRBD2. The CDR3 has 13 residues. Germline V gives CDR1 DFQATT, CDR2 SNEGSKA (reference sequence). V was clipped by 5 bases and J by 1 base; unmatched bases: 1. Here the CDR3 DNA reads TGCAGTGCTCCTAGCGGGGGCCAAGAGACCCAGTACTTC. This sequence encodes CSAPSGGQETQYF.

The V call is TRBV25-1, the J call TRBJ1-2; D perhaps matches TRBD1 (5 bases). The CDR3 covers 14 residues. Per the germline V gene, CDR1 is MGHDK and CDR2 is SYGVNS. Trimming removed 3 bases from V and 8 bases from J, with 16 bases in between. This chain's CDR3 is CASSDSRGPRGYTF. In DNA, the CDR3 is TGTGCCAGCAGTGACTCCCGGGGACCAAGGGGCTACACCTTC.

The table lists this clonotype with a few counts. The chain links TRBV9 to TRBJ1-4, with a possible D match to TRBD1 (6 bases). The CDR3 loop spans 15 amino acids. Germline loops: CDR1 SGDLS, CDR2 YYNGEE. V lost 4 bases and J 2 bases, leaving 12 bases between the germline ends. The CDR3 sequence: CASSSSDRTNEKLFF. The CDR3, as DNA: TGTGCCAGCAGCTCAAGCGACAGGACTAATGAAAAACTGTTTTTT.

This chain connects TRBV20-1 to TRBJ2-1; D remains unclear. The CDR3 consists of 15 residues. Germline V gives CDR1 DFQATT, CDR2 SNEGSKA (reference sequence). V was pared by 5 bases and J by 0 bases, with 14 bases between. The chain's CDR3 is CSAHKGGSSYNEQFF. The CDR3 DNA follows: TGCAGTGCTCACAAGGGTGGCAGCTCCTACAATGAGCAGTTCTTC.

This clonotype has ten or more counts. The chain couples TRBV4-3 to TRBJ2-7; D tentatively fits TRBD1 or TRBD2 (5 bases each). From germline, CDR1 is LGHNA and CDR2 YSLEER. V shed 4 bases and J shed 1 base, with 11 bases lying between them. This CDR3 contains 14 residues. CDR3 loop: CASSPPGRSYEQYF. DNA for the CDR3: TGCGCCAGCAGCCCTCCGGGACGATCCTACGAGCAGTACTTC.

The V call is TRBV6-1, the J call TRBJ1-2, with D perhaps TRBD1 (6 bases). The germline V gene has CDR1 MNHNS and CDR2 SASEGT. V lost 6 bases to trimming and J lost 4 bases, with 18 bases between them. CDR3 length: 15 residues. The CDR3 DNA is TGTGCCAGCAGCCCTTCCGGGGGGCCTACCTATGGCTACACCTTC. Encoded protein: CASSPSGGPTYGYTF.